The entry below describes one TCR beta chain. Its target is not known. V gave up 0 bases and J gave up 0 bases, with 16 bases separating them. Germline V lookup: CDR1 SGHRS, CDR2 YFSETQ. This CDR3 has 17 amino acids. The repertoire was sequenced with immunoSEQ multiplex PCR; TCRdb's copy has only in-frame clones and lacks some. Altogether 4,500 to 6,500 clones are present, 68% being singletons, with the ten largest covering roughly 5%. This sample was included in a study of T cells in tumors after PD-1 blockade. Study observations and caveats: Only pre- versus post-treatment comparisons showed clonal replacement.

The clonotype comes from a human donor with basal cell carcinoma. The chain has TRBV5-1 and TRBJ2-7; tentative D call: TRBD2 (5 bases). Source: tumor tissue, taken before anti-PD-1 treatment. CDR3 amino acids: CASSLAKAAGGSYEQYF. In DNA form, the CDR3 reads TGCGCCAGCAGCTTGGCCAAAGCGGCAGGTGGCTCCTACGAGCAGTACTTC.